The 24 T cell receptor beta chains in this list originate from one sample, sequenced in a study of OX40 agonist ivuxolimab in advanced cancers. Measured with immunoSEQ multiplex PCR; TCRdb has only the in-frame clones, and not every one. The table includes under 65,000 clones, around 93% detected once. Sequenced material: CD4+ or CD8+ T cells sorted from blood, taken in a trial of the OX40 agonist ivuxolimab. These receptors were taken from an adult with an advanced solid tumor such as melanoma, head and neck, liver or kidney cancer.

In this sample, this clone turned up a few times. V and J are TRBV7-6 and TRBJ1-1; possible D gene TRBD1, 5 bases. V lost 3 bases, J lost 0 bases, and 11 bases lay in between. The CDR3 has 15 residues. The V gene's germline CDR1 is SGHVS and CDR2 FNYEAQ. CDR3 amino acids: CASSFGASMNTEAFF. The CDR3, as DNA: TGTGCCAGCAGCTTCGGGGCCAGTATGAACACTGAAGCTTTCTTT. Together with reference TRBV7-6 and TRBJ1-1, the CDR3 gives the full variable domain: GAGVSQSPRYKVTKRGQDVALRCDPISGHVSLYWYRQALGQGPEFLTYFNYEAQQDKSGLPNDRFSAERPEGSISTLTIQRTEQRDSAMYRCASSFGASMNTEAFFGQGTRLTVV.

V and J are TRBV6-5 and TRBJ1-2; possibly TRBD1 for D (6 bases). In germline, CDR1 is MNHEY, CDR2 SVGAGI. V was clipped by 5 bases and J by 4 bases, with 11 bases between them. The CDR3 has 13 amino acids. CDR3 region: CASSPGGFYGYTF. CDR3 coding DNA: TGTGCCAGCAGTCCTGGGGGCTTCTATGGCTACACCTTC.

The chain couples TRBV4-3 to TRBJ2-5; possible D gene TRBD1, 5 bases. The germline CDR1 and CDR2 sequences are LGHNA and YSLEER. V dropped 2 bases and J dropped 2 bases, with 12 bases sitting between them. The CDR3 loop spans 15 amino acids. Here the CDR3 DNA reads TGCGCCAGCAGCCAAACCCGGACACGGCAAGAGACCCAGTACTTC. Encoded protein: CASSQTRTRQETQYF.

The CDR3 region has the DNA TGTGCCAGCAGCCCCCTTGGGCAATATTACGAGCAGTACTTC. It specifies CASSPLGQYYEQYF. This chain joins TRBV7-9 and TRBJ2-7, with D unresolved. The CDR3 length is 14 residues. The V and J ends lost 5 bases and 4 bases respectively, with 15 bases between them. CDR1 and CDR2 (germline): SEHNR, FQNEAQ (reference sequence).

V usage is TRBV7-9 and J usage is TRBJ2-7, with a tentative D call TRBD1 (6 bases). With 4 bases removed from V and 0 bases from J, the gap between germline ends came to 10 bases. Looked up from germline, CDR1 is SEHNR and CDR2 is FQNEAQ (reference sequence). The CDR3 is made up of 14 amino acids. This CDR3 reads CASSSRDNSYEQYF. The CDR3 DNA follows: TGTGCCAGCAGCTCCCGGGACAACTCCTACGAGCAGTACTTC.

This clone was counted only a few times. The chain is built from TRBV4-2 and TRBJ1-1; 7 bases agree with TRBD1. CDR3 size: 14 residues. V lost 0 bases to trimming and J lost 10 bases; unmatched junction nucleotides: 8. CDR1 and CDR2 (germline): LGHNA, YNFKEQ. CDR3 residues: CASSQDPGTAGAFF. The CDR3 region has the DNA TGTGCCAGCAGCCAAGATCCGGGGACAGCGGGAGCTTTCTTT.

This chain joins TRBV29-1 and TRBJ2-1, with D possibly matching TRBD1 (5 bases). Germline V gene data show CDR1 as SQVTM and CDR2 as ANQGSEA. The CDR3 runs 14 residues. Trimming shortened V by 6 bases and J by 4 bases, and 16 bases separated the two germline ends. The CDR3 nucleotides are TGCAGCGTCCCCCCGGACACCTATTACAATGAGCAGTTCTTC. It codes for CSVPPDTYYNEQFF.

This clone was observed once. This chain joins TRBV30 and TRBJ1-1; 7 bases map to TRBD1. The V segment lost 7 bases and the J segment 1 base; nucleotides outside the gene matches: 6. The CDR3 contains 13 residues. Germline V gene data show CDR1 as GTSNPN and CDR2 as SVGIG (reference sequence). CDR3 sequence: CASSTGWNTEAFF. The CDR3 nucleotides are TGTGCCTCCTCGACAGGGTGGAACACTGAAGCTTTCTTT.

The chain links TRBV4-2 to TRBJ2-2; 7 positions agree with TRBD2. Germline trimming cut 3 bases from V and 3 bases from J; bases unmatched to any gene: 10. Germline V gene sequence: CDR1 LGHNA, CDR2 YNFKEQ. The CDR3 runs 17 residues. CDR3 amino acids: CASSHWGGFGDTGELFF. The CDR3, as DNA: TGTGCCAGCAGCCACTGGGGGGGATTCGGTGACACCGGGGAGCTGTTTTTT.

The V and J genes are TRBV5-1 and TRBJ2-1; TRBD2 agrees at 7 bases. The germline V gene encodes CDR1 SGHRS and CDR2 YFSETQ. V shed 0 bases, J shed 0 bases, and the junction held 9 bases outside the gene matches. The CDR3 spans 18 residues. In nucleotides, the CDR3 is TGCGCCAGCAGCTTGGCGGTTAGCGGGCCGAGCTCCTACAATGAGCAGTTCTTC. As protein: CASSLAVSGPSSYNEQFF.

The chain combines TRBV5-1 with TRBJ1-1, with D possibly being TRBD1 (5 bases). The ends were cut back, 3 bases at V and 2 bases at J, with 5 bases in the middle. Germline CDR1 reads SGHRS; CDR2 reads YFSETQ. This CDR3 contains 12 residues. The CDR3 bases are TGCGCCAGCAGCTGGGACAACACTGAAGCTTTCTTT. This gives the protein CASSWDNTEAFF.

This clone has just a few counts. This chain uses TRBV6-5 with TRBJ2-7; D remains ambiguous. Germline CDR1 MNHEY, CDR2 SVGAGI. The length of the CDR3 is 13 residues. Trimming shortened V by 2 bases and J by 5 bases, and 10 bases separated the two germline ends. In DNA form, the CDR3 reads TGTGCCAGCAGTTACAGGGAAGGCAACGAGCAGTACTTC. It specifies CASSYREGNEQYF.

The rearrangement uses TRBV27 and TRBJ2-5, with TRBD1 as a possible D gene (6 bases). Trimming stripped 1 base from V and 2 bases from J, with 11 bases between. CDR3 size: 15 residues. Germline CDR1 is MNHEY and CDR2 is SMNVEV (reference sequence). Written as DNA, the CDR3 is TGTGCCAGCAGTTTATGGCAGGGGAATCAAGAGACCCAGTACTTC. Protein sequence: CASSLWQGNQETQYF.

This clone was picked up a small number of times. The chain uses TRBV6-6 and TRBJ1-2; D not resolved. V lost 1 base, J lost 4 bases, and 10 bases lay in between. The CDR3 extends over 14 amino acids. Germline V gives CDR1 MNHNY, CDR2 SVGAGI (reference sequence). This CDR3 is CASSYYSQAYGYTF. The DNA of the CDR3 is TGTGCCAGCAGTTACTACAGTCAAGCCTATGGCTACACCTTC.

The rearrangement uses TRBV30 and TRBJ2-2; maybe TRBD2 (5 bases). V gave up 2 bases and J gave up 5 bases, with 6 bases separating them. This CDR3 region has 12 residues. CDR1 GTSNPN and CDR2 SVGIG come from the germline V gene (reference sequence). CDR3 bases: TGTGCCTGGAGTCGGGGAACCGGGGAGCTGTTTTTT. Protein sequence: CAWSRGTGELFF.

The genes are TRBV15 and TRBJ1-1; D uncertain. Germline assignment: CDR1 LNHNV and CDR2 YYDKDF (reference sequence). V dropped 4 bases and J dropped 10 bases, with 10 bases sitting between them. CDR3 length equals 11 residues. The CDR3 protein is CATSTQGRAFF. In DNA, the CDR3 is TGTGCCACCAGCACACAAGGGCGAGCTTTCTTT.

V usage is TRBV27 and J usage is TRBJ2-7; TRBD1 agrees at 8 bases. CDR1 and CDR2 from the germline V gene are MNHEY and SMNVEV (reference sequence). The CDR3 is 13 residues long. J gave up 3 bases and V 6 bases, and 4 bases lay outside the gene matches. For the CDR3, the DNA is TGTGCCAGCAGCGGGACAGGCGGCTACGAGCAGTACTTC. Protein: CASSGTGGYEQYF.

The chain employs TRBV20-1 and TRBJ2-7; no clear D gene. From germline, CDR1 is DFQATT and CDR2 SNEGSKA (reference sequence). The V gene lost 2 bases and the J gene lost 5 bases, with 4 bases spanning the gap. CDR3 length: 10 amino acids. CDR3 sequence reads: CSARIDEQYF. The CDR3 DNA is TGCAGTGCTAGAATCGACGAGCAGTACTTC.

The chain joins TRBV10-3 to TRBJ2-7; TRBD2 matches at 8 bases. With V trimmed by 2 bases and J by 6 bases, 3 bases remained unmatched. This CDR3 is 13 amino acids long. The germline gives CDR1 ENHRY, CDR2 SYGVKD. CDR3 loop: CAISEAAGVEQYF. The DNA of the CDR3 is TGTGCCATCAGTGAGGCAGCGGGAGTCGAGCAGTACTTC.

V and J are TRBV14 and TRBJ2-1; D is perhaps TRBD2 (6 bases). This CDR3 has 13 residues. Germline CDR1 SGHDN, CDR2 FVKESK. Trimming shortened V by 0 bases and J by 11 bases, and 11 bases separated the two germline ends. The chain's CDR3 is CASSQDGGAKQFF. The DNA of the CDR3 is TGTGCCAGCAGCCAAGATGGCGGGGCTAAGCAGTTCTTC.

CDR3 bases: TGTGCCAGCAGCTTTTTATCACGGCTCTACGAGCAGTACTTC. Translation gives CASSFLSRLYEQYF. This chain uses TRBV5-6 with TRBJ2-7, with no clear D. The length of the CDR3 is 14 residues. V was pared by 2 bases and J by 3 bases, with 12 bases between. From germline, CDR1 is SGHDT and CDR2 YYEEEE.

This clone was observed a single time. The chain uses TRBV29-1 and TRBJ1-2, with TRBD1 matching over 10 bases. The CDR3 runs 12 residues. Trimming removed 7 bases from V and 8 bases from J; junction bases left unmatched: 7. Germline loops: CDR1 SQVTM, CDR2 ANQGSEA. CDR3: CSAMGQGTGYTF. CDR3 in DNA: TGCAGCGCCATGGGACAGGGGACCGGCTACACCTTC.

This chain joins TRBV7-6 and TRBJ2-1; 10 bases are shared with TRBD2. CDR3 length: 15 amino acids. Per germline, CDR1 SGHVS and CDR2 FNYEAQ. J was trimmed by 10 bases and V by 4 bases; bases with no gene match: 10. The CDR3 DNA sequence: TGTGCCAGCAGCTCTTCAGCGGGAGGGCCAGAAGAGCAGTTCTTC. Translating gives CASSSSAGGPEEQFF. Complete variable domain (other parts from reference TRBV7-6 and TRBJ2-1): GAGVSQSPRYKVTKRGQDVALRCDPISGHVSLYWYRQALGQGPEFLTYFNYEAQQDKSGLPNDRFSAERPEGSISTLTIQRTEQRDSAMYRCASSSSAGGPEEQFFGPGTRLTVL.

This sequence joins TRBV28 and TRBJ2-7, with 9 positions matching TRBD1. Germline values: CDR1 MDHEN, CDR2 SYDVKM. The ends lost 5 bases at V and 2 bases at J; junction bases unmatched: 4. This CDR3 region has 14 residues. The CDR3 DNA sequence: TGTGCCAGCAGTGCCGGGACAGGGACCTACGAGCAGTACTTC. As protein: CASSAGTGTYEQYF.